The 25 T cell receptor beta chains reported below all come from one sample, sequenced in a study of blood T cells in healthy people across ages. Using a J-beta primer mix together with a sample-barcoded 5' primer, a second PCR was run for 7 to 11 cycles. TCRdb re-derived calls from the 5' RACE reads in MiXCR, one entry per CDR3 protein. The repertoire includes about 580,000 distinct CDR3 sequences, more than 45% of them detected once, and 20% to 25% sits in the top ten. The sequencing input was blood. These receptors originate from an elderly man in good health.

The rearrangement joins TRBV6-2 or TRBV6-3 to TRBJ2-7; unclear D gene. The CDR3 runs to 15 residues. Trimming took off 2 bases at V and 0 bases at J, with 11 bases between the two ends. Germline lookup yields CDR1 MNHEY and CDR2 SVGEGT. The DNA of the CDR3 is TGTGCCAGCAGTTACGTGGCAGCTCCCTCCTACGAGCAGTACTTC. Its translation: CASSYVAAPSYEQYF.

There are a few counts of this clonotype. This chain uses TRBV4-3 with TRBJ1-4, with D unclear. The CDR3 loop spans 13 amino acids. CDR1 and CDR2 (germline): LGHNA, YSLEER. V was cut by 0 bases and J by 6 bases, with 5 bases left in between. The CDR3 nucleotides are TGCGCCAGCAGCCAAGACACCTATGAAAAACTGTTTTTT. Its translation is CASSQDTYEKLFF.

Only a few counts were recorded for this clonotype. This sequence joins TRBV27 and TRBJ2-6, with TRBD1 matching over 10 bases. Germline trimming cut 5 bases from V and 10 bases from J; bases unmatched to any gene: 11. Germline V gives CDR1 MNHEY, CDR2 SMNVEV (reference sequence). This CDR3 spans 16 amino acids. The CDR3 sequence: CASSGETGTGENVLTF. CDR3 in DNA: TGTGCCAGCAGTGGGGAAACGGGGACAGGGGAAAACGTCCTGACTTTC.

Here the CDR3 reads CASSYGGPNNEQFF. The CDR3 DNA follows: TGTGCCAGCAGTTACGGGGGGCCTAACAATGAGCAGTTCTTC. The gene calls are TRBV6-5 and TRBJ2-1, with D possibly being TRBD1 or TRBD2 (6 bases each). The CDR3 length is 14 residues. The germline V gene has CDR1 MNHEY and CDR2 SVGAGI. V was pared by 2 bases and J by 5 bases, with 10 bases between.

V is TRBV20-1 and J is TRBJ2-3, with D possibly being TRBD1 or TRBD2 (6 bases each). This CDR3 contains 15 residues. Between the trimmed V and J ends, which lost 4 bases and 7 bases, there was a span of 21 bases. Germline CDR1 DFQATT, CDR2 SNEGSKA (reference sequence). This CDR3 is CSAKIGGHLTNTQYF. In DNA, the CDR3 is TGCAGTGCTAAGATTGGGGGGCATCTCACGAATACGCAGTATTTT.

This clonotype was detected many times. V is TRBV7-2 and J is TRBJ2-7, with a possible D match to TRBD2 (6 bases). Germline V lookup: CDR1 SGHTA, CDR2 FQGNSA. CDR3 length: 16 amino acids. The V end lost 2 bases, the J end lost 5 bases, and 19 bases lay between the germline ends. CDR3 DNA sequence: TGTGCCAGCAGCTTATTCACGGGAGCGCCAGATAACGAGCAGTACTTC. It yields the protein CASSLFTGAPDNEQYF.

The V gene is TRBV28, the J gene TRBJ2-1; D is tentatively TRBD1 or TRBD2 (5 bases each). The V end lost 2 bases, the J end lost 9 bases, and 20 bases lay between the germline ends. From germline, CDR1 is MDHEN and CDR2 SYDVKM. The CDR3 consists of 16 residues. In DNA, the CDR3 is TGTGCCAGCAGTTTAGTTGGGGCGTCGGTTCGGGGTGAGCAGTTCTTC. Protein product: CASSLVGASVRGEQFF.

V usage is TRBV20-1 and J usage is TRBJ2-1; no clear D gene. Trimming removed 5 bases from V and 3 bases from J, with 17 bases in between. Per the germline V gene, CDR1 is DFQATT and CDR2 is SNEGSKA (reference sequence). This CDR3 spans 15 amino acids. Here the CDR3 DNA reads TGCAGTGCTGGATCCCCCTTCGGCGGCTACAATGAGCAGTTCTTC. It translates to CSAGSPFGGYNEQFF.

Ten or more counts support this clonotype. CDR3 in DNA: TGTGCCAGCAGTTCCCAGAACTCCTACGAGCAGTACTTC. Translating it yields CASSSQNSYEQYF. This chain links TRBV6-5 with TRBJ2-7; D is undetermined. The CDR3 extends over 13 amino acids. Trimming left V 4 bases short and J 0 bases short, with 7 bases between. Germline CDR1 MNHEY, CDR2 SVGAGI.

The CDR3 DNA follows: TGTGCCAGCAGTACACCCGGTCGGGATTTGGCCTACGAGCAGTACTTC. Translating it yields CASSTPGRDLAYEQYF. The gene calls are TRBV6-6 and TRBJ2-7; D might be TRBD2 (5 bases). Germline CDR1 is MNHNY and CDR2 is SVGAGI (reference sequence). The CDR3 length is 16 residues. The V end was cut by 5 bases, the J end by 2 bases, with 19 bases between.

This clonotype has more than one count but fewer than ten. The DNA for the CDR3 is TGTGCCAGCAGCCAAGCGGGGCATCTTAGCGAGCAGTACTTC. Protein: CASSQAGHLSEQYF. The V and J genes are TRBV3-1 and TRBJ2-7; D is perhaps TRBD1 or TRBD2 (5 bases each). The CDR3 totals 14 residues. The germline V gene encodes CDR1 LGHDT and CDR2 YNNKEL (reference sequence). V lost 1 base to trimming and J lost 6 bases, with 13 bases between them.

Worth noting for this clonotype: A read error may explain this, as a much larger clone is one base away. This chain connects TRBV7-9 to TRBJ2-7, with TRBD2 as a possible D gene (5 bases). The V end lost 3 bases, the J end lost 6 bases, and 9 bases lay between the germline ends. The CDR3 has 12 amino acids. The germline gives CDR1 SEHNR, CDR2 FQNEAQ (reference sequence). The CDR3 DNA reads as TGTGCCAGCAGCTTTCCTAGCTGCGAGCAGTACTTC. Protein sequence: CASSFPSCEQYF.

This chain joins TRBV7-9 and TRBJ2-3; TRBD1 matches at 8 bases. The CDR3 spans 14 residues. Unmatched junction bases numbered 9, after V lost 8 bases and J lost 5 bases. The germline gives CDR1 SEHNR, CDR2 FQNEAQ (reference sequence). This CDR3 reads CASQPTGVKDTQYF. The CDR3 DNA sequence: TGTGCCAGCCAACCGACAGGGGTGAAAGATACGCAGTATTTT.

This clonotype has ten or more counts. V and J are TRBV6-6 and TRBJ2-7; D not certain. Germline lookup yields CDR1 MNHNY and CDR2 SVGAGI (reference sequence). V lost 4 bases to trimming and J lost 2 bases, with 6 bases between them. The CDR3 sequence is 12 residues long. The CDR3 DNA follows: TGTGCCAGCAGTTCGATGACCTACGAGCAGTACTTC. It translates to CASSSMTYEQYF.

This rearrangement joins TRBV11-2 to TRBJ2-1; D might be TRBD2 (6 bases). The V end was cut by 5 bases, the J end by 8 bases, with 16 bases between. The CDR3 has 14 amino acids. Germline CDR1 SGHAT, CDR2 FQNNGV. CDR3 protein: CASSPRTRGYEQFF. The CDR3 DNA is TGTGCCAGCAGCCCCCGGACCCGGGGGTATGAGCAGTTCTTC. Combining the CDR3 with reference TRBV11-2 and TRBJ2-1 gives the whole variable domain EAGVAQSPRYKIIEKRQSVAFWCNPISGHATLYWYQQILGQGPKLLIQFQNNGVVDDSQLPKDRFSAERLKGVDSTLKIQPAKLEDSAVYLCASSPRTRGYEQFFGPGTRLTVL.

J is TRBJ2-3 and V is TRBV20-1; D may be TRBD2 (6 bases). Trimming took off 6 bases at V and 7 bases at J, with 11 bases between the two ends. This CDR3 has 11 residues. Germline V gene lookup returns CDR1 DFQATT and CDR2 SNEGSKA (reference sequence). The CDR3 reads CSARGGNTQYF. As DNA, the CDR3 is TGCAGTGCCCGTGGGGGGAATACGCAGTATTTT.

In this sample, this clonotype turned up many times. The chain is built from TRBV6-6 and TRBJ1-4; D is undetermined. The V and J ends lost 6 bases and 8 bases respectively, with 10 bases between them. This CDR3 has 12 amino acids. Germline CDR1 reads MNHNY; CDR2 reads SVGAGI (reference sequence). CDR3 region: CASSAGLEKLFF. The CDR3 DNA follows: TGTGCCAGCAGCGCCGGACTAGAAAAACTGTTTTTT.

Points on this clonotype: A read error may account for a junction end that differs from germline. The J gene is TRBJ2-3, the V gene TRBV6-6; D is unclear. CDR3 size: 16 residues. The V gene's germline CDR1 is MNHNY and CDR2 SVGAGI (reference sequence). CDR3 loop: CASIYNGRWSTDTQYF. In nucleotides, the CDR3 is TGTGCCAGCATCTACAACGGCAGGTGGAGCACGGATACGCAGTATTTT.

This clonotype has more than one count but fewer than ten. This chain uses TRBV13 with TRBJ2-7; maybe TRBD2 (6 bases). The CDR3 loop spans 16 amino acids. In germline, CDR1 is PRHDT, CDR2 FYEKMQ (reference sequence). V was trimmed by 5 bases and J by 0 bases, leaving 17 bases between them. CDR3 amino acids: CASSAGFGGSSYEQYF. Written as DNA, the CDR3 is TGTGCCAGCAGCGCAGGCTTTGGGGGGAGCTCCTACGAGCAGTACTTC.

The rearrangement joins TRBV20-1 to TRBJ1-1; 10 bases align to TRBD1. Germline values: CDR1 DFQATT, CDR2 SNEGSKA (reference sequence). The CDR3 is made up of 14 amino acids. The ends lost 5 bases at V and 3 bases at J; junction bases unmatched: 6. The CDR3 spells CSAEGTGAYTEAFF. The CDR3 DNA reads TGCAGTGCTGAGGGGACAGGGGCATACACTGAAGCTTTCTTT.

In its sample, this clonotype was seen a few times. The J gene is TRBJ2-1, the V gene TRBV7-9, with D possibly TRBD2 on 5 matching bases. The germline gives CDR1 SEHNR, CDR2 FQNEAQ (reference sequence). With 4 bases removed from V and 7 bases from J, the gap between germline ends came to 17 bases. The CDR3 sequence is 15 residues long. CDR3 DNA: TGTGCCAGCAGCTCGCTCCTTCGGACTGGGAATGAGCAGTTCTTC. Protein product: CASSSLLRTGNEQFF.

The CDR3 DNA is TGCAGCGTTGGGGACAGGAGCTCTGGGGCCAACGTCCTGACTTTC. This codes for CSVGDRSSGANVLTF. V gene TRBV29-1 combines with J gene TRBJ2-6, with 8 bases matching TRBD1. The CDR3 spans 15 residues. Per the germline V gene, CDR1 is SQVTM and CDR2 is ANQGSEA. Trimming cost V 4 bases and J 0 bases; bases outside gene matches: 2.

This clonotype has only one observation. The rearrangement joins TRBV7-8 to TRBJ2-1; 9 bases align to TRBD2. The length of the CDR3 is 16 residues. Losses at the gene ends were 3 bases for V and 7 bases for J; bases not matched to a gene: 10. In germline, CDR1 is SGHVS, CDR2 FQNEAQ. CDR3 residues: CASSFSPSGTSNEQFF. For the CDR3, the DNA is TGTGCCAGCAGCTTTAGTCCTAGCGGGACCTCTAATGAGCAGTTCTTC.

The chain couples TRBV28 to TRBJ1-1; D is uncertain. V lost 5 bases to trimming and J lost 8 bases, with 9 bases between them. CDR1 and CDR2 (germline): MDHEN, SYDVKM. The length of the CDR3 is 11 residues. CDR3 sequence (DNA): TGTGCCAGCAGTAGGGTCAGGGAAGCTTTCTTT. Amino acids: CASSRVREAFF. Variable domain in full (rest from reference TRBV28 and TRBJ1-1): DVKVTQSSRYLVKRTGEKVFLECVQDMDHENMFWYRQDPGLGLRLIYFSYDVKMKEKGDIPEGYSVSREKKERFSLILESASTNQTSMYLCASSRVREAFFGQGTRLTVV.

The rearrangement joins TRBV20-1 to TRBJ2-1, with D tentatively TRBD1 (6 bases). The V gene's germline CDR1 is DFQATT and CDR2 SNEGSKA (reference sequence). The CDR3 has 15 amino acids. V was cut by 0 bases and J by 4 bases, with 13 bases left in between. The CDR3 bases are TGCAGTGCTAGAGATAATCAGGGGCGGTACAATGAGCAGTTCTTC. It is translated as CSARDNQGRYNEQFF.